The 24 T cell receptor beta chains listed next were all sequenced from one sample in a study of shared clonotypes between healthy human individuals. TCRdb keeps only in-frame clones here, not all; method: immunoSEQ multiplex PCR. The sample lists about 1.5 million clones, 98% occurring once. The sequenced sample consisted of naive CD4+ T cells sorted from blood. The subset denotes: CD45RA+ positively selected. The receptors were gathered from a man in his thirties or forties in good health.

The CDR3 DNA is TGCAGCGAAACAGGGAGGGGAGATACGCAGTATTTT. This codes for CSETGRGDTQYF. The genes are TRBV29-1 and TRBJ2-3, with D possibly TRBD2 on 7 matching bases. CDR1 SQVTM and CDR2 ANQGSEA come from the germline V gene. CDR3 length: 12 amino acids. With 7 bases removed from V and 5 bases from J, the gap between germline ends came to 13 bases.

V gene TRBV5-1 combines with J gene TRBJ1-1; D gene unclear. Per germline, CDR1 SGHRS and CDR2 YFSETQ. V was trimmed by 0 bases and J by 1 base, leaving 7 bases between them. The CDR3 is 14 amino acids. The CDR3 nucleotides read TGCGCCAGCAGCTTGGGGCACTCGAACACTGAAGCTTTCTTT. Residues: CASSLGHSNTEAFF.

Regarding this clone: Additional DNA sequences in this sample encode the identical CDR3. CDR3 residues: CASSERGSSYNEQFF. CDR3 sequence (DNA): TGTGCCAGCAGTGAGAGAGGGAGCTCCTACAATGAGCAGTTCTTC. The rearrangement uses TRBV25-1 and TRBJ2-1, with a possible D match to TRBD2 (5 bases). This CDR3 is built from 15 residues. V was cut by 3 bases and J by 0 bases, with 9 bases left in between. The germline V gene has CDR1 MGHDK and CDR2 SYGVNS.

V gene TRBV28 combines with J gene TRBJ2-7, with 7 positions matching TRBD2. V lost 2 bases to trimming and J lost 4 bases; unmatched junction nucleotides: 5. The germline gives CDR1 MDHEN, CDR2 SYDVKM. This CDR3 comprises 14 residues. The CDR3 nucleotides are TGTGCCAGCAGTTTAAGCGGGAATGGTTACGAGCAGTACTTC. Protein: CASSLSGNGYEQYF.

The chain combines TRBV10-1 with TRBJ2-7; TRBD2 aligns across 8 bases. The CDR3 runs 14 residues. The V gene's germline CDR1 is WNHNN and CDR2 SYGVQD (reference sequence). The ends lost 3 bases at V and 2 bases at J; junction bases unmatched: 3. As DNA, the CDR3 is TGCGCCAGCAGTGACGGGGGGGGAACCTACGAGCAGTACTTC. Protein: CASSDGGGTYEQYF.

J is TRBJ1-1 and V is TRBV7-2, with D possibly matching TRBD1 (6 bases). The CDR3 has 17 amino acids. Between the trimmed V and J ends, which lost 2 bases and 5 bases, there was a span of 21 bases. Germline V gene lookup returns CDR1 SGHTA and CDR2 FQGNSA. The CDR3: CASSLSLNRGFRTEAFF. The CDR3 region has the DNA TGTGCCAGCAGCTTATCCCTTAATAGGGGGTTTAGGACTGAAGCTTTCTTT.

About this clone: Other DNA variants within this sample encode the same CDR3. The J gene is TRBJ1-2, the V gene TRBV30; weak D call: TRBD1 (6 bases). Germline CDR1 and CDR2: GTSNPN and SVGIG (reference sequence). The germline V and J ends were trimmed by 0 bases and 8 bases, with 13 bases remaining between them. The CDR3 is made up of 13 amino acids. The CDR3 coding sequence is TGTGCCTGGAGTGTACTTGGGGGGCGCGGCTACACCTTC. Residues: CAWSVLGGRGYTF.

For this clone: An end of the junction does not agree with germline; a read error may underlie this. This chain links TRBV5-1 with TRBJ2-1; 9 nucleotides align to TRBD2. This CDR3 comprises 15 residues. Germline-derived CDR1 and CDR2 are SGHRS and YFSETQ. The CDR3 DNA reads as TGCGCCAGCAGCGTAGCGGGAGTCTCCTCCAATGAGCAGTTCTTC. This codes for CASSVAGVSSNEQFF.

The gene calls are TRBV6-1 and TRBJ1-2, with 7 bases lining up with TRBD1. Per the germline V gene, CDR1 is MNHNS and CDR2 is SASEGT. This CDR3 is built from 15 residues. V was pared by 2 bases and J by 3 bases, with 6 bases of the junction left unmatched. CDR3 protein: CASSEQTGWDYGYTF. The CDR3 DNA is TGTGCCAGCAGTGAACAGACAGGGTGGGACTATGGCTACACCTTC.

V and J are TRBV28 and TRBJ1-4, with D tentatively TRBD1 (5 bases). The germline V and J ends were trimmed by 4 bases and 8 bases, with 14 bases remaining between them. This CDR3 is 14 amino acids long. Germline values: CDR1 MDHEN, CDR2 SYDVKM. CDR3 residues: CASSYTGELEKLFF. The CDR3 DNA reads as TGTGCCAGCAGTTATACGGGGGAGTTAGAAAAACTGTTTTTT.

The chain recombines TRBV29-1 with TRBJ2-1; 13 bases are shared with TRBD2. Unmatched junction bases numbered 9, after V lost 6 bases and J lost 10 bases. The germline V gene encodes CDR1 SQVTM and CDR2 ANQGSEA. This CDR3 spans 14 amino acids. The CDR3 sequence: CSVGLAGSKAEQFF. CDR3 sequence (DNA): TGCAGCGTGGGACTAGCGGGGTCGAAGGCGGAGCAGTTCTTC.

The chain recombines TRBV30 with TRBJ2-3; D may match TRBD1 or TRBD2 (5 bases each). This CDR3 is 13 amino acids long. V dropped 0 bases and J dropped 12 bases, with 16 bases sitting between them. The germline V gene encodes CDR1 GTSNPN and CDR2 SVGIG (reference sequence). For the CDR3, the DNA is TGTGCCTGGAGTGTCCCGGGACCCTCAGGTCAGTATTTT. This codes for CAWSVPGPSGQYF.

J is TRBJ2-7 and V is TRBV7-6; D not resolved. Trimming cost V 8 bases and J 9 bases, with 11 bases left between them. The CDR3 runs to 10 residues. The germline V gene has CDR1 SGHVS and CDR2 FNYEAQ. Here the CDR3 DNA reads TGTGCCAGCCCCAAGAGAGGGCAGTACTTC. This encodes CASPKRGQYF.

The CDR3 DNA follows: TGTGCCAGCAGCTTGCGTCGGACAGGGGAGGAGACCCAGTACTTC. Its protein is CASSLRRTGEETQYF. The chain has TRBV5-4 and TRBJ2-5; 9 positions agree with TRBD1. V lost 1 base, J lost 5 bases, and 6 bases stayed unmatched. CDR3 size: 15 residues. Germline-derived CDR1 and CDR2 are SGHNT and YYREEE (reference sequence).

The CDR3 loop reads CASSTGSNQPQHF. CDR3 coding DNA: TGTGCCAGTAGTACGGGGAGCAATCAGCCCCAGCATTTT. The chain links TRBV19 to TRBJ1-5, with no clear D. V was trimmed by 4 bases and J by 1 base, leaving 5 bases between them. There are 13 residues in the CDR3. Germline CDR1 LNHDA, CDR2 SQIVND (reference sequence).

In DNA, the CDR3 is TGTGCCAGCAGCCCCTACGGGCTAGCGGGAGGCGAGCAGTACTTC. It translates to CASSPYGLAGGEQYF. V is TRBV6-1 and J is TRBJ2-7; 11 bases agree with TRBD2. Trimming removed 6 bases from V and 6 bases from J; junction bases left unmatched: 10. The V gene's germline CDR1 is MNHNS and CDR2 SASEGT. This CDR3 is 15 amino acids long.

The CDR3 nucleotides read TGTGCCAGCTCCCGCTCGGTGACAGTAATGAACACTGAAGCTTTCTTT. It translates to CASSRSVTVMNTEAFF. V gene TRBV7-9 combines with J gene TRBJ1-1; D perhaps matches TRBD1 (5 bases). Germline V gives CDR1 SEHNR, CDR2 FQNEAQ (reference sequence). V gave up 8 bases and J gave up 0 bases, with 19 bases separating them. The CDR3 loop spans 16 amino acids.

Comments on this clone: At one end, the junction sequence differs from germline, possibly due to a read error. This sequence joins TRBV7-7 and TRBJ2-1, with 11 nucleotides matching TRBD2. CDR1 is SSHAT, CDR2 FNYEAQ, per germline (reference sequence). The CDR3 length is 15 residues. The CDR3 DNA reads as TGTGCTAGCAGCCCTATAGCGGGAGGGGGCAATGAGCAGTTCTTC. It translates to CASSPIAGGGNEQFF. The full variable domain, in which reference TRBV7-7 and TRBJ2-1 provide the parts outside the CDR3, is GAGVSQSPRYKVTKRGQDVTLRCDPISSHATLYWYQQALGQGPEFLTYFNYEAQPDKSGLPSDRFSAERPEGSISTLTIQRTEQRDSAMYRCASSPIAGGGNEQFFGPGTRLTVL.

The chain employs TRBV5-1 and TRBJ2-2, with 9 nucleotides matching TRBD1. The CDR3 runs to 15 residues. Germline V gene lookup returns CDR1 SGHRS and CDR2 YFSETQ. Trimming at V came to 4 bases and at J to 6 bases, leaving 7 bases not matched to a gene. The CDR3 region is CASSPRTGEAGELFF. CDR3 DNA sequence: TGCGCCAGCAGCCCAAGGACAGGGGAGGCCGGGGAGCTGTTTTTT.

The chain couples TRBV18 to TRBJ1-2; perhaps TRBD1 as D (6 bases). CDR3 length equals 13 residues. CDR1 is KGHSH, CDR2 LQKENI, per germline. V was trimmed by 2 bases and J by 6 bases, leaving 10 bases between them. DNA of the CDR3: TGTGCCAGCTCACCAAACTACAGGGATGGCTACACCTTC. Translation gives CASSPNYRDGYTF.

The V and J genes are TRBV9 and TRBJ2-7; 7 bases align to TRBD1. V dropped 0 bases and J dropped 2; count of bases not matched to a gene: 8. The CDR3 has 16 amino acids. Germline assignment: CDR1 SGDLS and CDR2 YYNGEE. The CDR3, as DNA: TGTGCCAGCAGCGTAGGCCCCGGGACAGTAGCCTACGAGCAGTACTTC. Its protein product is CASSVGPGTVAYEQYF. Variable domain in full (rest from reference TRBV9 and TRBJ2-7): DSGVTQTPKHLITATGQRVTLRCSPRSGDLSVYWYQQSLDQGLQFLIQYYNGEERAKGNILERFSAQQFPDLHSELNLSSLELGDSALYFCASSVGPGTVAYEQYFGPGTRLTVT.

J is TRBJ2-1 and V is TRBV6-5, with TRBD2 matching over 8 bases. There are 16 residues in the CDR3. V lost 0 bases and J lost 3; bases outside the gene matches: 4. Germline lookup yields CDR1 MNHEY and CDR2 SVGAGI. CDR3 nucleotides: TGTGCCAGCAGTTACTCAAGCGGGAGAGACTACAATGAGCAGTTCTTC. Amino acid sequence: CASSYSSGRDYNEQFF.

This clone has only one observation. The gene calls are TRBV5-5 and TRBJ1-1, with 7 bases identical to TRBD1. The V gene end was trimmed by 2 bases and the J gene end by 5 bases; junction bases not matched to a gene: 6. Germline CDR1 SGHKS, CDR2 YYEKEE (reference sequence). The CDR3 consists of 14 residues. The CDR3 nucleotides read TGTGCCAGCAGCTTACCAGGGGGGCCAACTGAAGCTTTCTTT. Its translation: CASSLPGGPTEAFF.

Turning to this clone: This same CDR3 is encoded by further DNA sequences in the sample. The V call is TRBV25-1, the J call TRBJ2-3, with TRBD2 matching over 13 bases. V lost 4 bases and J lost 0; bases outside the gene matches: 1. The CDR3 extends over 16 amino acids. CDR1 is MGHDK, CDR2 SYGVNS, per germline. The CDR3 spells CASSVGLAGSTDTQYF. CDR3 DNA sequence: TGTGCCAGCAGTGTGGGACTAGCGGGGAGCACAGATACGCAGTATTTT.